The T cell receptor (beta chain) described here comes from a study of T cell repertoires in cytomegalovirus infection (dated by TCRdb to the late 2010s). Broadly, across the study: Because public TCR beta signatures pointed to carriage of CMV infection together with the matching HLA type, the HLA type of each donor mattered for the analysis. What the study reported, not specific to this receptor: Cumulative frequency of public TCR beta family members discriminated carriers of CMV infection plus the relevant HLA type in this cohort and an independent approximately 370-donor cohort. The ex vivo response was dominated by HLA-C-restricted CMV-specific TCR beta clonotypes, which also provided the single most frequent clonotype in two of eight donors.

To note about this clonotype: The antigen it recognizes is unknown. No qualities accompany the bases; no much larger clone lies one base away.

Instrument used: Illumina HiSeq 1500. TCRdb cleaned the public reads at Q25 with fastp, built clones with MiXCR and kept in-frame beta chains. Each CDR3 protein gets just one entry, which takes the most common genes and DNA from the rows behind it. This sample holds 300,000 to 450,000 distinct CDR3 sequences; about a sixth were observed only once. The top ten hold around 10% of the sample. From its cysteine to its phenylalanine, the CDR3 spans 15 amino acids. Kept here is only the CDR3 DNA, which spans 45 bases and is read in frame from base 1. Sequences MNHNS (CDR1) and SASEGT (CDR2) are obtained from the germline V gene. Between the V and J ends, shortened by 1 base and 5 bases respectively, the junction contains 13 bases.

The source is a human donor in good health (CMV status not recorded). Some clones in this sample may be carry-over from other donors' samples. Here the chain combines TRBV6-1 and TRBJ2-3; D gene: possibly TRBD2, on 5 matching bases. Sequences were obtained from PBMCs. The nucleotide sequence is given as TGTGCCAGCAGTGAAGTCGGGATGATTCGAGATACGCAGTATTTT. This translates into CASSEVGMIRDTQYF.